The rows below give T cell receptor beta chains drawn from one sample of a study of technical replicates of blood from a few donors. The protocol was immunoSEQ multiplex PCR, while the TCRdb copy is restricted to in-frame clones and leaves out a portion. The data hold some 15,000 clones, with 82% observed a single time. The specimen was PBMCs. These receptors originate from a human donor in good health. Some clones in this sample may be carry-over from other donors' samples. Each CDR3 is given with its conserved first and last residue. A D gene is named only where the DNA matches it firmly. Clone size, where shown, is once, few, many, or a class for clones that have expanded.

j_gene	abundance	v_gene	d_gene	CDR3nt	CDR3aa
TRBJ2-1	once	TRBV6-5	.	TGTGCCAGCAGTTACTCCGGGGGTCTAATGAGGAATGAGCAGTTCTTC	CASSYSGGLMRNEQFF
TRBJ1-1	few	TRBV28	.	TGTGCCAGCAGTCAGAACTACAGGGAATTGAACACTGAAGCTTTCTTT	CASSQNYRELNTEAFF
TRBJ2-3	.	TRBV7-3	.	TGTGCCAGCAGTCCCACAACGACAGATACGCAGTATTTT	CASSPTTTDTQYF
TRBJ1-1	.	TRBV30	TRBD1	TGTGCCTTTCACAGGGGAGCCACTGAAGCTTTCTTT	CAFHRGATEAFF
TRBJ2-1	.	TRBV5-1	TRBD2	TGCGCCAGCAGCGTTCTAGCGGGAGCCTACAATGAGCAGTTCTTC	CASSVLAGAYNEQFF
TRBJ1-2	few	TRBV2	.	TGTGCCAGCAGTGAAAGCGGGCGCTACACCTTC	CASSESGRYTF
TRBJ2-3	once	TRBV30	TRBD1	TGTGCCTGGGGTGGACAGGGGGGCTATACAGATACGCAGTATTTT	CAWGGQGGYTDTQYF
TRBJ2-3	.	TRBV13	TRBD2	TGTGCCAGCAGCTTGGGAGCGGGAGGGGAAGATACGCAGTATTTT	CASSLGAGGEDTQYF
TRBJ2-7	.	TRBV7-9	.	TGTGCCAGCAGCTTACGGGGCTCCTACGAGCAGTACTTC	CASSLRGSYEQYF
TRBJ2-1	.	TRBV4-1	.	TGCGCCAGCAGCCAAGAACAGGGAGTTGAGCAGTTCTTC	CASSQEQGVEQFF
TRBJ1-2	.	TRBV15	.	TGTGCCACCAGGAGCTACGGGGGCTATGGCTACACCTTC	CATRSYGGYGYTF
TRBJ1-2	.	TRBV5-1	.	TGCGCCAGCAGCCCCAAAGCTACAGGGAACTATGGCTACACCTTC	CASSPKATGNYGYTF
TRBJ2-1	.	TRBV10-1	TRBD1	TGCGCCAGCAGCACAGGGGAGCAGGATGAGCAGTTCTTC	CASSTGEQDEQFF
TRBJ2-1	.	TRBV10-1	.	TGCGCCAGCAGTGAGTCGTTGGCGGGAACCGCCTACAATGAGCAGTTCTTC	CASSESLAGTAYNEQFF
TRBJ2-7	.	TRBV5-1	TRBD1	TGCGCCAGCAGCTGGGACAGGGGGTATTCTTACGAGCAGTACTTC	CASSWDRGYSYEQYF
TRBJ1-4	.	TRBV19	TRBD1	TGTGCCAGCAGACTGGAGGGGGCCGTTGAAAAACTGTTTTTT	CASRLEGAVEKLFF
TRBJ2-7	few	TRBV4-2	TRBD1	TGTGCCAGCAGCCAACGACAGGGGGAGTCCTACGAGCAGTACTTC	CASSQRQGESYEQYF
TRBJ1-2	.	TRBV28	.	TGTGCCAGCAGCCCGGGCGGAGGCTATGGCTACACCTTC	CASSPGGGYGYTF
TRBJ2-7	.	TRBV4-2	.	TGTGCCAGCAGCCAAGTCGGACAGCGCGAGCAGTACTTC	CASSQVGQREQYF
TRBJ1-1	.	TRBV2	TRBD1	TGTGCCAGCAGCCCCGGTAGGGACAGGGGGCAGAAAGCTTTCTTT	CASSPGRDRGQKAFF
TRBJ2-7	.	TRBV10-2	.	TGCGCCAGCCTCAGGTGGGACACACCCGCCAACGAGCAGTACTTC	CASLRWDTPANEQYF
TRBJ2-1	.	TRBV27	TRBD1	TGTGCCAGCAGTTTCCCACGGGACAGGGGCCGGTACAATGAGCAGTTCTTC	CASSFPRDRGRYNEQFF
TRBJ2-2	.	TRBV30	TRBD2	TGTGCCTGGAGTCCCCTAGCGGGAGGGCTTCGGGAGCTGTTTTTT	CAWSPLAGGLRELFF
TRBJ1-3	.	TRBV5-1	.	TGCGCCAGCAGCGGGGGGTTACCTGGAAACACCATATATTTT	CASSGGLPGNTIYF
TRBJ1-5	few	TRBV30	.	TGTGCCTCTATCTTCAATCAGCCCCAGCATTTT	CASIFNQPQHF
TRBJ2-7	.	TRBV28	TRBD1	TGTGCCAGCAGTTCGGGACAGCACCACGAGCAGTACTTC	CASSSGQHHEQYF
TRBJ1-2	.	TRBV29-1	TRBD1	TGCAGCGTTGGAACAGGGGGAAACTATGGCTACACCTTC	CSVGTGGNYGYTF
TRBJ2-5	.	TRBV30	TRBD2	TGTGCCTGGAGTCGGACTAGCCGATGGGAGACCCAGTACTTC	CAWSRTSRWETQYF
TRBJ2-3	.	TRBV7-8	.	TGTGCCAGCAGCCCAAGACTTCAAGTGGCAGATACGCAGTATTTT	CASSPRLQVADTQYF
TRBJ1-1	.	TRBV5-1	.	TGCGCCAGCAGCTTGGGGGGTGGGGGGTTCGCCCTAAACACTGAAGCTTTCTTT	CASSLGGGGFALNTEAFF
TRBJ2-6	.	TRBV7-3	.	TGTGCCAGCAGCTTAACCTGGGCCGCTCCTGGGGCCAACGTCCTGACTTTC	CASSLTWAAPGANVLTF
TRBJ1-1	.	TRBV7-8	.	TGTGCCAGCAGCTTTGGGAGCCGTAGGACTGAAGCTTTCTTT	CASSFGSRRTEAFF
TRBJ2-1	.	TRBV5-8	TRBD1	TGTGCCAGCAGCGAACAGGGGGATTCTCAATCAGCCTACAATGAGCAGTTCTTC	CASSEQGDSQSAYNEQFF
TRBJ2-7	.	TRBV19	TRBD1	TGTGCCAGTAGTGCATGGACAGGGTCCCCGGGGGAGCAGTACTTC	CASSAWTGSPGEQYF
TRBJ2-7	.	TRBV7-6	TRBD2	TGTGCCAGCAGCCCCGGGACTAGCGGACCTGTCGTCGAGCAGTACTTC	CASSPGTSGPVVEQYF
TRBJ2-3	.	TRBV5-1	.	TGCGCCAGCAGCTTGTCGCAGGGATCGGGAGCAAATACGCAGTATTTT	CASSLSQGSGANTQYF
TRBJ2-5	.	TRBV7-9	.	TGTGCCAGCTCACCTCAGGCCCCAGAGACCCAGTACTTC	CASSPQAPETQYF
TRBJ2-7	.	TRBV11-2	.	TGTGCCAGCACCCTGACACTTTCCTACGAGCAGTACTTC	CASTLTLSYEQYF
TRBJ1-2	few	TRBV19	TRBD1	TGTGCCAGTAGTAGAGGGTGGACAGGGGTTCGCGGCTACACCTTC	CASSRGWTGVRGYTF
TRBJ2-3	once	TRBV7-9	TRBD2	TGTGCCAGCAGCTTAGGGACTAGCGGGCCTACAGATACGCAGTATTTT	CASSLGTSGPTDTQYF
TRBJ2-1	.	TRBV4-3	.	TGCGCCAGCAGCCGTAACGCTATTACCTACAATGAGCAGTTCTTC	CASSRNAITYNEQFF
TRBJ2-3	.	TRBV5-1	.	TGCGCCAGCAGCCGGAGGTGGGATACGCAGTATTTT	CASSRRWDTQYF
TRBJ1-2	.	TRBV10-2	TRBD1	TGCGCCAGCAGTGAGTGGGGACAGAGTGCTAACTATGGCTACACCTTC	CASSEWGQSANYGYTF
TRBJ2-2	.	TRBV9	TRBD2	TGTGCCAGCAGCGTATTGACTAGCGCGGACGGGGAGCTGTTTTTT	CASSVLTSADGELFF